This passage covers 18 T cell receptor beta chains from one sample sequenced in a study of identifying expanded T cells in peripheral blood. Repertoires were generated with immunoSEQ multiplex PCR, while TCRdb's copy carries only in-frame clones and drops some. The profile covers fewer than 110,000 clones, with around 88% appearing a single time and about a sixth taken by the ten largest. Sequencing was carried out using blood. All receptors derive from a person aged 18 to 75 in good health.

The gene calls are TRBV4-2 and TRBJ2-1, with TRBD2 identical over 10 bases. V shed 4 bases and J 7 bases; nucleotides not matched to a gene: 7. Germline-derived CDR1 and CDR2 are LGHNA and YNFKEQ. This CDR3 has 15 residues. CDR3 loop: CASSPTTSGENEQFF. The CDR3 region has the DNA TGTGCCAGCAGCCCCACAACTAGCGGGGAGAATGAGCAGTTCTTC.

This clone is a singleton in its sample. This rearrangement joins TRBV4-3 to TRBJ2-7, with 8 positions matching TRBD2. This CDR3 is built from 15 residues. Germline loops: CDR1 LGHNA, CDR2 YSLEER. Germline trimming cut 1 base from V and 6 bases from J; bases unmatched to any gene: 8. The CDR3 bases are TGCGCCAGCAGCCAAGGACTAGCGCGGGTAAGCGAGCAGTACTTC. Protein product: CASSQGLARVSEQYF.

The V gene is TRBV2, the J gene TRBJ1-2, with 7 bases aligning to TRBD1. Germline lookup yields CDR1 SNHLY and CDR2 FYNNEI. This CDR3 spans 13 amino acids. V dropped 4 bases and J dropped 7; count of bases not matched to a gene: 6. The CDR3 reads CASSGEGASGYTF. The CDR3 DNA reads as TGTGCCAGCAGTGGGGAGGGGGCAAGTGGCTACACCTTC.

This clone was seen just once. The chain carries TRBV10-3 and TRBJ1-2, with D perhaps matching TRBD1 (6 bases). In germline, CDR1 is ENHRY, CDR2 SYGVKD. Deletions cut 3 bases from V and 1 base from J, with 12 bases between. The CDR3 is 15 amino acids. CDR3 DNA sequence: TGTGCCATCAGTGAAGGGGAGGGGGGTAACTATGGCTACACCTTC. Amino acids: CAISEGEGGNYGYTF.

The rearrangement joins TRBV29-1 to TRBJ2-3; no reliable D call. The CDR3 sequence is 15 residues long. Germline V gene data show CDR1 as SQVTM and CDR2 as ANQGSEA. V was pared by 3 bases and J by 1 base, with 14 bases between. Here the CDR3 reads CSVDGYDGRTDTQYF. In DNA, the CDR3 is TGCAGCGTTGACGGCTATGACGGCCGCACAGATACGCAGTATTTT.

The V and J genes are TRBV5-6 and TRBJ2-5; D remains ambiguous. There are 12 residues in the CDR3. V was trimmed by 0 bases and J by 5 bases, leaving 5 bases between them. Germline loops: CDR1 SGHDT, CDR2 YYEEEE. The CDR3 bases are TGTGCCAGCAGCTTGGCCGCGGAGACCCAGTACTTC. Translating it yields CASSLAAETQYF.

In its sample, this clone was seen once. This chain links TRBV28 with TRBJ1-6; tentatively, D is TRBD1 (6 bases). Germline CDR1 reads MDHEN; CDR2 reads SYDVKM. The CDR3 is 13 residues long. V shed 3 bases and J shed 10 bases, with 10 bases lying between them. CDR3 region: CASSLDRSSPLHF. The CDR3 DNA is TGTGCCAGCAGTTTGGACAGAAGCTCACCCCTCCACTTT.

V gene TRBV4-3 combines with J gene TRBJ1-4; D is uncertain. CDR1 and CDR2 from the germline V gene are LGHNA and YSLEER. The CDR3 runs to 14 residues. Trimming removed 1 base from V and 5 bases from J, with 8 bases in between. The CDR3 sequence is CASSQVRLNEKLFF. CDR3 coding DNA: TGCGCCAGCAGCCAAGTCCGCTTGAATGAAAAACTGTTTTTT.

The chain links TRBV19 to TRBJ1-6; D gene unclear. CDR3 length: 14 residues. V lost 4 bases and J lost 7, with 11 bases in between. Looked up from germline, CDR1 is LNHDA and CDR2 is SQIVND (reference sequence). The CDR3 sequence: CASSTLGGNSPLHF. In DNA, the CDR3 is TGTGCCAGTAGTACTCTAGGAGGGAATTCACCCCTCCACTTT.

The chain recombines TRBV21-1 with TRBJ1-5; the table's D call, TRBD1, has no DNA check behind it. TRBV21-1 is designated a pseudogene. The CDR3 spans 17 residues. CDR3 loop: CASSNVPGQASNQPQHF. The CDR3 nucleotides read TGTGCCAGCAGCAACGTCCCGGGACAGGCTAGCAATCAGCCCCAGCATTTT.

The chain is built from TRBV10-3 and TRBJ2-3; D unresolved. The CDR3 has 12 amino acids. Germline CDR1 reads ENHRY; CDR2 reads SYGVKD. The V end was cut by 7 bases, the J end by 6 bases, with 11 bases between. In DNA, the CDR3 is TGTGCCATCACCGCGGACGGGGATACGCAGTATTTT. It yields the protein CAITADGDTQYF.

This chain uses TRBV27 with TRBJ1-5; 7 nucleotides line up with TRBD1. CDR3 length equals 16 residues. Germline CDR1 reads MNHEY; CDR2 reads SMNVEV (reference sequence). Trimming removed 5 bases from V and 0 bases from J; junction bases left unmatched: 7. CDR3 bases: TGTGCCAGCAGTCCCCGGGGACAGCATAGCAATCAGCCCCAGCATTTT. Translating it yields CASSPRGQHSNQPQHF.

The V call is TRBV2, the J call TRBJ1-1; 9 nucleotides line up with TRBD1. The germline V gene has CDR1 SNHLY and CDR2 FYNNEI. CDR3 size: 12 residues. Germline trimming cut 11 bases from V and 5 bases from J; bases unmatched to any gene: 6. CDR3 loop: CARTGVETEAFF. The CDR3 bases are TGTGCCCGGACAGGGGTAGAGACTGAAGCTTTCTTT. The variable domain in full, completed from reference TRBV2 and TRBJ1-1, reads EPEVTQTPSHQVTQMGQEVILRCVPISNHLYFYWYRQILGQKVEFLVSFYNNEISEKSEIFDDQFSVERPDGSNFTLKIRSTKLEDSAMYFCARTGVETEAFFGQGTRLTVV.

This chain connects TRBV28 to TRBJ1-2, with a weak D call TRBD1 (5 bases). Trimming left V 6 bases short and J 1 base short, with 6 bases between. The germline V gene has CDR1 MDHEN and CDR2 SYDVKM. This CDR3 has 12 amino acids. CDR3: CASSDSNYGYTF. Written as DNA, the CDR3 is TGTGCCAGCAGCGACAGTAACTATGGCTACACCTTC.

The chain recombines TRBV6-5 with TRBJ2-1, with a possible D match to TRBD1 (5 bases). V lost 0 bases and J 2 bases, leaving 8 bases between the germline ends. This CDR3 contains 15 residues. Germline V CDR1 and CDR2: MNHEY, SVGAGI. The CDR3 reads CASSYSAGTYNEQFF. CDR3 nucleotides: TGTGCCAGCAGTTACTCGGCAGGGACCTACAATGAGCAGTTCTTC.

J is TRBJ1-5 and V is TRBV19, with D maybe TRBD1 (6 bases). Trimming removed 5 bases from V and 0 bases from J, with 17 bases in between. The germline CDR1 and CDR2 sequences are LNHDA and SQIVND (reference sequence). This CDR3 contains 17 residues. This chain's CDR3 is CASSPRGAGDSNQPQHF. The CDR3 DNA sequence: TGTGCCAGTAGTCCCCGGGGGGCGGGAGATAGCAATCAGCCCCAGCATTTT.

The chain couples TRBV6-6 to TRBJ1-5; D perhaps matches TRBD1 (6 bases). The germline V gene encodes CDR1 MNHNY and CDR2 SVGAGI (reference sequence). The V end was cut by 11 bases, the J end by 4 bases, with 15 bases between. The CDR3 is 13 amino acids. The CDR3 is CAATGTPNQPQHF. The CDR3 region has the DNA TGTGCCGCCACGGGGACACCTAATCAGCCCCAGCATTTT.

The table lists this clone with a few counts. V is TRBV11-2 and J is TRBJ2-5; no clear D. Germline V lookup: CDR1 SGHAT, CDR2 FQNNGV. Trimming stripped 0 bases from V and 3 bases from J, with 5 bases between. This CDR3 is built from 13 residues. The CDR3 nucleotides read TGTGCCAGCAGCTTAGAGCCGGAAGAGACCCAGTACTTC. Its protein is CASSLEPEETQYF.